One sample yielded the 32 T cell receptor beta chains listed below, sequenced in a study of neurological immune-mediated disorders. TCRdb called the 5' RACE reads again in MiXCR, with one record for every CDR3 protein. The sample consists of about 59,000 distinct CDR3 sequences, roughly 12% of them appearing once. Source material: PBMCs. All receptors come from a woman aged 55-70 years with HTLV-1-associated myelopathy (HAM/TSP).

The chain is built from TRBV12-3 or TRBV12-4 and TRBJ2-7; D remains unclear. This CDR3 has 12 amino acids. Trimming pared 1 base from V and 5 bases from J, leaving 6 bases between. CDR3 loop: CASSLGKDEQYF. In DNA form, the CDR3 reads TGTGCCAGCAGTTTAGGAAAGGACGAGCAGTACTTC.

The chain links TRBV7-2 to TRBJ2-7; D is unclear. V was trimmed by 5 bases and J by 4 bases, leaving 15 bases between them. The CDR3 spans 14 residues. Germline V gene sequence: CDR1 SGHTA, CDR2 FQGNSA. The CDR3 coding sequence is TGTGCCAGCAGCCCAACATCCCCCGGGTACGAGCAGTACTTC. Protein: CASSPTSPGYEQYF.

The sample holds a few counts of this clonotype. The J gene is TRBJ2-7, the V gene TRBV25-1; the match to TRBD2 covers 7 bases. CDR3 length: 14 amino acids. CDR1 is MGHDK, CDR2 SYGVNS, per germline. V was clipped by 3 bases and J by 5 bases; unmatched bases: 7. CDR3 sequence (DNA): TGTGCCAGCAGTGACCAAGCGGGAATGGACGAGCAGTACTTC. Translation gives CASSDQAGMDEQYF.

Many counts were recorded for this clonotype. The chain couples TRBV7-2 to TRBJ1-5; 9 nucleotides match TRBD1. The germline gives CDR1 SGHTA, CDR2 FQGNSA. J was trimmed by 6 bases and V by 6 bases; bases with no gene match: 6. This CDR3 has 14 amino acids. The CDR3 protein is CASRKTGGGQPQHF. The CDR3 DNA follows: TGTGCCAGCAGGAAAACAGGGGGCGGTCAGCCCCAGCATTTT.

This clonotype occurred a few times. The chain combines TRBV6-2 or TRBV6-3 with TRBJ2-7, with D unclear. V lost 2 bases and J 5 bases, leaving 13 bases between the germline ends. The CDR3 length is 14 residues. Germline V lookup: CDR1 MNHEY, CDR2 SVGEGT. CDR3 coding DNA: TGTGCCAGCAGTTACAGGCCAGCTTTAGACGAGCAGTACTTC. It specifies CASSYRPALDEQYF.

Ten or more counts support this clonotype. This rearrangement joins TRBV5-1 to TRBJ2-1, with a weak D call TRBD2 (7 bases). Germline loops: CDR1 SGHRS, CDR2 YFSETQ. CDR3 size: 18 residues. Trimming stripped 3 bases from V and 3 bases from J, with 22 bases between. CDR3 sequence reads: CASSSSPGEREYYNEQFF. CDR3 DNA: TGCGCCAGCAGCTCCTCTCCAGGGGAGCGGGAATACTACAATGAGCAGTTCTTC.

Many counts were recorded for this clonotype. The chain uses TRBV10-3 and TRBJ2-2; D not resolved. V was trimmed by 2 bases and J by 3 bases, leaving 13 bases between them. The germline CDR1 and CDR2 sequences are ENHRY and SYGVKD. The CDR3 covers 16 residues. The CDR3 protein is CAISELRHSDTGELFF. The CDR3 nucleotides read TGTGCCATCAGTGAGCTAAGACATTCAGACACCGGGGAGCTGTTTTTT.

The CDR3 loop is CASSQEGDRDHNEQFF. Here the CDR3 DNA reads TGTGCCAGCAGCCAAGAAGGGGACAGGGATCACAATGAGCAGTTCTTC. The J gene is TRBJ2-1, the V gene TRBV3-1; 9 bases align to TRBD1. The CDR3 runs to 16 residues. Germline V gene data show CDR1 as LGHDT and CDR2 as YNNKEL (reference sequence). The trim removed 0 bases at V and 5 bases at J, leaving 5 bases unmatched.

Notes on this clonotype: Likely a read error: the CDR3 ends without its conserved phenylalanine or tryptophan. The chain joins TRBV4-2 to TRBJ2-7; 9 positions agree with TRBD2. Germline V gene lookup returns CDR1 LGHNA and CDR2 YNFKEQ. The CDR3 contains 17 residues. The CDR3 reads CASSQEVTAGGTYEQYL. CDR3 in DNA: TGTGCCAGTAGCCAAGAGGTTACTGCGGGAGGGACCTACGAGCAGTACTTA.

At least ten counts were recorded for this clonotype. The V and J genes are TRBV25-1 and TRBJ1-3, with D possibly TRBD1 on 5 matching bases. CDR1 is MGHDK and CDR2 is SYGVNS in the germline V gene. The CDR3 is 15 residues long. Trimming cost V 7 bases and J 0 bases, with 13 bases left between them. CDR3 sequence reads: CASTEGTGSGNTIYF. The CDR3 DNA reads as TGTGCCAGCACCGAGGGTACAGGCTCTGGAAACACCATATATTTT.

The sample holds many counts of this clonotype. This chain links TRBV5-1 with TRBJ1-1; 7 bases align to TRBD1. The V gene end was trimmed by 1 base and the J gene end by 6 bases; junction bases not matched to a gene: 3. Germline values: CDR1 SGHRS, CDR2 YFSETQ. The CDR3 sequence is 13 residues long. As DNA, the CDR3 is TGCGCCAGCAGCTTGCAGGGGGTGGCTGAAGCTTTCTTT. It specifies CASSLQGVAEAFF.

This clonotype was counted ten times or more. CDR3 in DNA: TGTGCCAGCACCCCCACGATAGGGGAGCAGTTCTTC. Its translation is CASTPTIGEQFF. The J gene is TRBJ2-1, the V gene TRBV12-3 or TRBV12-4; no firm D call. The germline V and J ends were trimmed by 7 bases and 10 bases, with 14 bases remaining between them. The CDR3 has 12 amino acids.

At least ten counts were recorded for this clonotype. The genes are TRBV10-3 and TRBJ2-5; D tentatively fits TRBD1 or TRBD2 (5 bases each). Germline-derived CDR1 and CDR2 are ENHRY and SYGVKD. Deletions cut 0 bases from V and 5 bases from J, with 10 bases between. This CDR3 has 14 amino acids. CDR3 nucleotides: TGTGCCATCAGTGAGTCTAGGGGACCTGAGACCCAGTACTTC. Its protein is CAISESRGPETQYF.

About this clonotype itself: This may be a read error, as it is one base from a much larger clone. Because the CDR3 is missing its conserved closing phenylalanine or tryptophan, this is likely a read error. This chain uses TRBV11-2 with TRBJ2-7, with D maybe TRBD1 (5 bases). The ends were cut back, 4 bases at V and 4 bases at J, with 14 bases in the middle. The CDR3 is 14 residues long. Per germline, CDR1 SGHAT and CDR2 FQNNGV. The CDR3 spells CASSYLRGQYEQYI. CDR3 nucleotides: TGTGCCAGCAGCTACCTGCGTGGACAATACGAGCAGTACATC.

Notes on this clonotype: A clone one base away is much larger, so this may be a read error. Because the CDR3 is missing its conserved closing phenylalanine or tryptophan, this is likely a read error. The DNA is omitted, as the CDR3 cannot be located on it reliably, and the CDR3 follows TCRdb's listing. V is TRBV6-1 and J is TRBJ1-5; the table's D call, TRBD1, was not checked against the DNA. The CDR3 extends over 13 residues, inclusive of both ends. Germline loops: CDR1 MNHNS, CDR2 SASEGT. The CDR3 protein is CASSVTEGWTGHL.

This clonotype was observed many times. The DNA of the CDR3 is TGTGCCAGCAGCTTTGGACCGAATCAGCCCCAGCATTTT. Translated, it gives CASSFGPNQPQHF. V usage is TRBV7-9 and J usage is TRBJ1-5, with no clear D. Germline CDR1 SEHNR, CDR2 FQNEAQ (reference sequence). The germline V and J ends were trimmed by 3 bases and 4 bases, with 7 bases remaining between them. CDR3 length: 13 residues.

This clonotype was seen many times. The chain joins TRBV5-1 to TRBJ2-3, with D uncertain. This CDR3 spans 14 amino acids. V lost 2 bases, J lost 1 base, and 8 bases lay in between. Germline CDR1 and CDR2: SGHRS and YFSETQ. CDR3 loop: CASSFRIGTDTQYF. The CDR3 nucleotides read TGCGCCAGCAGCTTTAGGATCGGCACAGATACGCAGTATTTT.

This clonotype was counted ten times or more. The chain uses TRBV6-6 and TRBJ2-7; 10 nucleotides line up with TRBD1. Trimming removed 5 bases from V and 5 bases from J; junction bases left unmatched: 6. Per the germline V gene, CDR1 is MNHNY and CDR2 is SVGAGI (reference sequence). This CDR3 region has 14 residues. The CDR3: CASSPTGGINEQYF. The CDR3 bases are TGTGCCAGCAGTCCGACAGGGGGCATCAACGAGCAGTACTTC.

This clonotype was detected ten times or more. The rearrangement joins TRBV28 to TRBJ2-7; D is ambiguous. The CDR3 contains 12 residues. Germline CDR1 is MDHEN and CDR2 is SYDVKM. Trimming left V 3 bases short and J 3 bases short, with 6 bases between. CDR3 region: CASSFRDYEQYF. DNA of the CDR3: TGTGCCAGCAGTTTTAGGGACTACGAGCAGTACTTC.

This clonotype was seen many times. The rearrangement links TRBV20-1 to TRBJ2-1, with D possibly matching TRBD2 (6 bases). This CDR3 comprises 15 residues. Germline CDR1 reads DFQATT; CDR2 reads SNEGSKA (reference sequence). Trimming removed 1 base from V and 3 bases from J, with 13 bases in between. The DNA of the CDR3 is TGCAGTGCTAGAGGTGGACCGGGACTCTACAATGAGCAGTTCTTC. Protein product: CSARGGPGLYNEQFF.

This clonotype was found many times. J is TRBJ1-5 and V is TRBV18, with D possibly being TRBD1 (6 bases). Trimming took off 1 base at V and 7 bases at J, with 11 bases between the two ends. The CDR3 is 14 residues long. The V gene's germline CDR1 is KGHSH and CDR2 LQKENI. The CDR3 DNA sequence: TGTGCCAGCTCACCACTGCCAGGGGACCAGCCCCAGCATTTT. It codes for CASSPLPGDQPQHF. The variable domain in full, completed from reference TRBV18 and TRBJ1-5, reads NAGVMQNPRHLVRRRGQEARLRCSPMKGHSHVYWYRQLPEEGLKFMVYLQKENIIDESGMPKERFSAEFPKEGPSILRIQQVVRGDSAAYFCASSPLPGDQPQHFGDGTRLSIL.

This clonotype was seen repeatedly, ten times or more. The V and J genes are TRBV10-3 and TRBJ2-7; D is possibly TRBD1 or TRBD2 (5 bases each). This CDR3 spans 12 amino acids. Germline loops: CDR1 ENHRY, CDR2 SYGVKD. The V gene lost 8 bases and the J gene lost 7 bases, with 15 bases spanning the gap. The CDR3 region is CAIGDRTEEQYF. The CDR3, as DNA: TGTGCCATCGGGGACCGCACGGAAGAGCAGTACTTC.

This clonotype came up many times. The chain joins TRBV5-1 to TRBJ2-7; 8 bases line up with TRBD2. With 7 bases clipped from V and 7 bases from J, the junction kept 16 bases outside the gene matches. Germline loops: CDR1 SGHRS, CDR2 YFSETQ. The CDR3 is 15 amino acids. The CDR3 loop reads CASGTVREGLAEQYF. CDR3 in DNA: TGCGCCAGCGGTACCGTCCGGGAGGGCCTCGCAGAGCAGTACTTC.

This clonotype has at least ten counts. This sequence joins TRBV14 and TRBJ2-1; 12 bases map to TRBD2. Germline values: CDR1 SGHDN, CDR2 FVKESK. Losses at the gene ends were 6 bases for V and 8 bases for J; bases not matched to a gene: 2. The CDR3 consists of 13 residues. The CDR3 nucleotides read TGTGCCAGCAGGACTAGCGGGAGTGATGAGCAGTTCTTC. This codes for CASRTSGSDEQFF.

This clonotype was seen at least ten times. A much larger clone sits a single nucleotide away, making a read error possible. The V gene is TRBV5-1, the J gene TRBJ2-7; TRBD2 agrees at 12 bases. Germline V gene data show CDR1 as SGHRS and CDR2 as YFSETQ. The CDR3 sequence is 16 residues long. Here the CDR3 DNA reads TGCGTCAGCAGCTTGCGTCTAGCGGGGGGGAGCTACGAGCAGTACTTC. Translating it yields CVSSLRLAGGSYEQYF.

The rearrangement links TRBV25-1 to TRBJ2-3; 12 positions agree with TRBD2. Germline trimming cut 3 bases from V and 0 bases from J; bases unmatched to any gene: 1. Germline lookup yields CDR1 MGHDK and CDR2 SYGVNS. The CDR3 loop spans 16 amino acids. The CDR3 sequence is CASSDGLAGSTDTQYF. DNA for the CDR3: TGTGCCAGCAGTGACGGACTAGCGGGGAGCACAGATACGCAGTATTTT.

This clonotype was picked up many times. This chain uses TRBV20-1 with TRBJ2-7; 7 nucleotides line up with TRBD1. CDR1 is DFQATT and CDR2 is SNEGSKA in the germline V gene (reference sequence). Losses at the gene ends were 1 base for V and 5 bases for J; bases not matched to a gene: 8. This CDR3 is 14 amino acids long. CDR3 protein: CSARANTGVNEQYF. For the CDR3, the DNA is TGCAGTGCTAGAGCTAACACAGGGGTGAACGAGCAGTACTTC.

This clonotype has a count of ten or more. The rearrangement joins TRBV5-4 to TRBJ2-5, with TRBD2 identical over 8 bases. V was pared by 0 bases and J by 5 bases, with 6 bases of the junction left unmatched. Germline V CDR1 and CDR2: SGHNT, YYREEE (reference sequence). The CDR3 has 15 residues. The CDR3 loop reads CASSLASGSRETQYF. DNA of the CDR3: TGTGCCAGCAGCTTGGCCAGCGGGAGTCGCGAGACCCAGTACTTC. The full variable domain, with the rest looked up from reference TRBV5-4 and TRBJ2-5, is ETGVTQSPTHLIKTRGQQVTLRCSSQSGHNTVSWYQQALGQGPQFIFQYYREEENGRGNFPPRFSGLQFPNYSSELNVNALELDDSALYLCASSLASGSRETQYFGPGTRLLVL.

This clonotype showed up many times. The rearrangement joins TRBV5-5 to TRBJ2-2, with 7 bases identical to TRBD1. Looked up from germline, CDR1 is SGHKS and CDR2 is YYEKEE (reference sequence). The CDR3 has 16 amino acids. V trimming: 2 bases; J trimming: 0 bases; junction bases outside the gene matches: 4. This chain's CDR3 is CASSFGDRANTGELFF. The CDR3 nucleotides read TGTGCCAGCAGCTTCGGGGACAGAGCGAACACCGGGGAGCTGTTTTTT. Full variable domain (missing parts from reference TRBV5-5 and TRBJ2-2): DAGVTQSPTHLIKTRGQQVTLRCSPISGHKSVSWYQQVLGQGPQFIFQYYEKEERGRGNFPDRFSARQFPNYSSELNVNALLLGDSALYLCASSFGDRANTGELFFGEGSRLTVL.

This clonotype appeared many times. The chain carries TRBV5-1 and TRBJ2-4, with 11 bases that match TRBD1. The V and J ends lost 0 bases and 4 bases, in that order; junction bases with no gene match: 0. The CDR3 is 15 amino acids. Germline-derived CDR1 and CDR2 are SGHRS and YFSETQ. CDR3: CASSLGDRGKNIQYF. The CDR3 nucleotides read TGCGCCAGCAGCTTGGGGGACAGGGGGAAAAACATTCAGTACTTC.

This clonotype was seen repeatedly, ten times or more. The chain links TRBV29-1 to TRBJ2-7; 7 nucleotides align to TRBD2. CDR3 length equals 11 residues. Per the germline V gene, CDR1 is SQVTM and CDR2 is ANQGSEA. The junction had 2 bases not matched to a gene; V was cut back by 7 bases and J by 2 bases. CDR3 sequence: CSASGTYEQYF. In DNA form, the CDR3 reads TGCAGCGCTAGCGGCACCTACGAGCAGTACTTC.

This clonotype occurred many times. The chain is built from TRBV5-1 and TRBJ2-3, with TRBD2 identical over 10 bases. The CDR3 contains 17 residues. The junction had 7 bases not matched to a gene; V was cut back by 3 bases and J by 0 bases. CDR1 and CDR2 from the germline V gene are SGHRS and YFSETQ. CDR3 residues: CASSWTLAGASTDTQYF. CDR3 nucleotide sequence: TGCGCCAGCAGCTGGACCCTAGCGGGGGCTAGCACAGATACGCAGTATTTT.